The clone carrying this T cell receptor beta chain has just a few counts. Its target is unknown. This sample was included in a study of T-cell reconstitution after alpha-beta-depleted transplantation in children. Unique molecular identifiers were built into the TCRbeta library. One entry per CDR3 protein results from TCRdb running MiXCR on the PCR reads. The table records approximately 800,000 distinct CDR3 sequences, about 16% of them present only once. This CDR3 is 19 amino acids long. The junction had 10 bases not matched to a gene; V was cut back by 4 bases and J by 0 bases. Germline V CDR1 and CDR2: SGHAT, FQDESV (reference sequence). Study-wide points: From surviving recipient T cells and thymic progenitors came the high day-60 TCRbeta diversity observed in some patients.

The sequenced sample was PBMCs, mostly from graft donor cells, obtained 360 days after TCRalphabeta/CD19-depleted stem cell transplant. This sequence originates from a male patient aged 10 to 17 who had a stem cell transplant for acute lymphoblastic leukemia, so the T cells may come from the graft donor. This chain connects TRBV11-1 to TRBJ2-3; 13 positions match TRBD2. The CDR3 sequence is CASSYRKLAGGSSTDTQYF. As DNA, the CDR3 is TGTGCCAGCAGCTACCGTAAACTAGCGGGAGGGTCTAGCACAGATACGCAGTATTTT.